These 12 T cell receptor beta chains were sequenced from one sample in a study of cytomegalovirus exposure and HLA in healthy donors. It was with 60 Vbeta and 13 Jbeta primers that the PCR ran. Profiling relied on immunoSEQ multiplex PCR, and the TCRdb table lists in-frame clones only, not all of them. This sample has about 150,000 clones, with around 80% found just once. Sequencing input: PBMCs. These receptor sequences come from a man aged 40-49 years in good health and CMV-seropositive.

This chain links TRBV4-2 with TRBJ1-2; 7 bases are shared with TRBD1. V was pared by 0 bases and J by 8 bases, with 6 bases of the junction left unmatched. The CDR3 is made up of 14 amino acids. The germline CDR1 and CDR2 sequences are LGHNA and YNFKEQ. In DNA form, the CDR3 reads TGTGCCAGCAGCCAAGAAGACAGGGTTGGCGGCTACACCTTC. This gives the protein CASSQEDRVGGYTF.

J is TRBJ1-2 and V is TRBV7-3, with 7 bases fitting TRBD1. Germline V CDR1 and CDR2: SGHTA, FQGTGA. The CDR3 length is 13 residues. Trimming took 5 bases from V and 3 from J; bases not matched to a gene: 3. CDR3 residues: CASSPGTDYGYTF. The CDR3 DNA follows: TGTGCCAGCAGCCCTGGGACAGACTATGGCTACACCTTC.

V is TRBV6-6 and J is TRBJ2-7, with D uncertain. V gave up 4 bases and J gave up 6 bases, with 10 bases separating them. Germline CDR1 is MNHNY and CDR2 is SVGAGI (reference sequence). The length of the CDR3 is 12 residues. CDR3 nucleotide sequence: TGTGCCAGCAGTTTTGGCGGCGCCGAGCAGTACTTC. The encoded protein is CASSFGGAEQYF.

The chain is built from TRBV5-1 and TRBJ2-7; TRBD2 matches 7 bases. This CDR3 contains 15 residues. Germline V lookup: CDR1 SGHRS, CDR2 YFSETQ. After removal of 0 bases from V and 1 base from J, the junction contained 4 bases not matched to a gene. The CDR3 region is CASSLVIAGSYEQYF. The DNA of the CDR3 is TGCGCCAGCAGCTTGGTTATAGCGGGTTCCTACGAGCAGTACTTC.

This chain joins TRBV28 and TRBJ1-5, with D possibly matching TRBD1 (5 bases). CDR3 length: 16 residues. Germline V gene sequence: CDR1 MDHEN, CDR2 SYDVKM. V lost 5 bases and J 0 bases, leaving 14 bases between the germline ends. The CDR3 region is CASSPLPQGSNQPQHF. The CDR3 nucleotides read TGTGCCAGCAGTCCGCTCCCCCAGGGTAGCAATCAGCCCCAGCATTTT.

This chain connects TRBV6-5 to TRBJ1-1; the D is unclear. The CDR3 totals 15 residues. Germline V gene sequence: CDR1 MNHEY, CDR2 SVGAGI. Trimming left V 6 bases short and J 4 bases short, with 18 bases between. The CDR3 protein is CASRPSQTISTEAFF. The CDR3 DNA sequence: TGTGCCAGCAGACCTTCACAGACGATAAGCACTGAAGCTTTCTTT.

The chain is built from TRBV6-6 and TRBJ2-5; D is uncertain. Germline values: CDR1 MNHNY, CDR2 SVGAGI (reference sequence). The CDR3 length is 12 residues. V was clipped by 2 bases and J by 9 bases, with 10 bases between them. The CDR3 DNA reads TGTGCCAGCAGTTACCTCCCCAGGTCCCAGTACTTC. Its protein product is CASSYLPRSQYF.

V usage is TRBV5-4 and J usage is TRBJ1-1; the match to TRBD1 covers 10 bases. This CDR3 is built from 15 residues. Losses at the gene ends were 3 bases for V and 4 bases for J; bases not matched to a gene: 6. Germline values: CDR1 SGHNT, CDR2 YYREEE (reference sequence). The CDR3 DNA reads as TGTGCCAGCAGCTCGCGACAGGGGGCTTTCACTGAAGCTTTCTTT. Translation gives CASSSRQGAFTEAFF. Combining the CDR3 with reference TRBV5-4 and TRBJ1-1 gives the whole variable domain ETGVTQSPTHLIKTRGQQVTLRCSSQSGHNTVSWYQQALGQGPQFIFQYYREEENGRGNFPPRFSGLQFPNYSSELNVNALELDDSALYLCASSSRQGAFTEAFFGQGTRLTVV.

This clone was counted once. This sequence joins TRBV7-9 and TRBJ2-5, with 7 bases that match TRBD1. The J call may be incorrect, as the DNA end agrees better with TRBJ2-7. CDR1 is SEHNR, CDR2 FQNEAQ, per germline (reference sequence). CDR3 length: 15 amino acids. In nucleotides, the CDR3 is TGTGCCAGCAGCTTCGGTCGGGGACAGAGCTACGAGCAGTACTTC. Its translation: CASSFGRGQSYEQYF.

The DNA of the CDR3 is TGTGCCAGCAGTGAAACCGGAGGCCCGGGATCAGGGCCCCAGCATTTT. This gives the protein CASSETGGPGSGPQHF. The gene calls are TRBV2 and TRBJ1-5; D ambiguous. V was shortened by 2 bases and J by 9 bases, with 20 bases between the two germline ends. The CDR3 consists of 16 residues. CDR1 SNHLY and CDR2 FYNNEI come from the germline V gene.

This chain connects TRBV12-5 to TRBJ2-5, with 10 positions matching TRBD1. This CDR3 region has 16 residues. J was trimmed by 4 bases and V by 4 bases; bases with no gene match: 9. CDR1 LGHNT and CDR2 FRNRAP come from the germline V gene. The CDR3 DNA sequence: TGTGCTAGTGGTTCCTCTGGGACAGGGGCGGGAGAGACCCAGTACTTC. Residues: CASGSSGTGAGETQYF.

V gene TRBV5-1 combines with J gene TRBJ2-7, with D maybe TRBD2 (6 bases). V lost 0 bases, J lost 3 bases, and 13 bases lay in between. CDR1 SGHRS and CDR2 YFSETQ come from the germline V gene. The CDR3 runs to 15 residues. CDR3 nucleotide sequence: TGCGCCAGCAGCTTGGCCGGAGGGTCTTACTACGAGCAGTACTTC. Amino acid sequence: CASSLAGGSYYEQYF.